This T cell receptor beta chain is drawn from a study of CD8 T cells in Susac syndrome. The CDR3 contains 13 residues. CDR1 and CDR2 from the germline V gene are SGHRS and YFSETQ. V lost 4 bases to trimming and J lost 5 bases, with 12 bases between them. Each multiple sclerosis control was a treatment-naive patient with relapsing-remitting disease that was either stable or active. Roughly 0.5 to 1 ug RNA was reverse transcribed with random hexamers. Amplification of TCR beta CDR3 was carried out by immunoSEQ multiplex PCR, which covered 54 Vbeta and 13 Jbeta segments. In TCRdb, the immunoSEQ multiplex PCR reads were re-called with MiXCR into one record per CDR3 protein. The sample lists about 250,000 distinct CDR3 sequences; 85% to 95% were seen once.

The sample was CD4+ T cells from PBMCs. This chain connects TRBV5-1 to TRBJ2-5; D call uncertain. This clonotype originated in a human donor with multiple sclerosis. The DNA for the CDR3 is TGCGCCAGCAGCCCGTGGAGAAGCGAGACCCAGTACTTC. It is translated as CASSPWRSETQYF.